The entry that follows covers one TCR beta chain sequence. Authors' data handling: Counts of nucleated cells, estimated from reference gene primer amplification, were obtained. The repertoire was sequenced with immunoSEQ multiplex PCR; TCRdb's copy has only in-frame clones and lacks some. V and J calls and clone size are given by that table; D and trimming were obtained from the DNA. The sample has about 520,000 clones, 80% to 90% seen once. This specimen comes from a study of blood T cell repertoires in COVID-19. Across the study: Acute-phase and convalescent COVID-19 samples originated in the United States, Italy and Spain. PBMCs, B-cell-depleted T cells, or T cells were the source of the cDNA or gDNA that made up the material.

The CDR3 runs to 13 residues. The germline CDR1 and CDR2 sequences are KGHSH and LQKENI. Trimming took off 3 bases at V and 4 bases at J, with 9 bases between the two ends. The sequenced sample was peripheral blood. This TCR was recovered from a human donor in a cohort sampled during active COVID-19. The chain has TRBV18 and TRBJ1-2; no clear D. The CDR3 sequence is CASSPGGPYGYTF. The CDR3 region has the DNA TGTGCCAGCTCACCGGGAGGACCCTATGGCTACACCTTC.